A single sample is the source of the 21 T cell receptor beta chains below, sequenced in a study of T cell changes during pregnancy in multiple sclerosis. The protocol was immunoSEQ multiplex PCR, while the TCRdb copy is restricted to in-frame clones and leaves out a portion. The data hold roughly 50,000 clones, with almost 95% observed a single time. This sample comprised CD4+ T cells from peripheral blood mononuclear cells, obtained in the third trimester of pregnancy. These receptors were taken from a female donor with multiple sclerosis, enrolled in a pregnancy study.

This clone occurred a few times. This chain uses TRBV5-1 with TRBJ1-1; 9 bases align to TRBD1. Per the germline V gene, CDR1 is SGHRS and CDR2 is YFSETQ. The CDR3 spans 16 residues. V lost 2 bases and J lost 1; bases outside the gene matches: 6. The CDR3 sequence: CASSFDRGNRNTEAFF. The CDR3 DNA follows: TGCGCCAGCAGCTTCGACAGGGGGAATCGGAACACTGAAGCTTTCTTT.

This clone was recorded a few times. V is TRBV5-5 and J is TRBJ1-1, with D perhaps TRBD1 (5 bases). V gave up 0 bases and J gave up 5 bases, with 14 bases separating them. The CDR3 is 15 amino acids. The germline gives CDR1 SGHKS, CDR2 YYEKEE (reference sequence). CDR3 in DNA: TGTGCCAGCAGCTTGGGACAGCTCGGGGGGACTGAAGCTTTCTTT. It encodes CASSLGQLGGTEAFF.

The DNA for the CDR3 is TGTGCCAGCAGCTTGCGGACAGGGGGGCGCTACGAGCAGTACTTC. It specifies CASSLRTGGRYEQYF. The V and J genes are TRBV5-4 and TRBJ2-7, with TRBD1 identical over 10 bases. Per the germline V gene, CDR1 is SGHNT and CDR2 is YYREEE (reference sequence). This CDR3 contains 15 residues. Trimming took 1 base from V and 3 from J; bases not matched to a gene: 4.

Only a few counts were recorded for this clone. The genes are TRBV4-2 and TRBJ2-5; 7 positions match TRBD2. V lost 0 bases and J lost 5; bases outside the gene matches: 6. This CDR3 has 15 residues. From germline, CDR1 is LGHNA and CDR2 YNFKEQ. CDR3 sequence (DNA): TGTGCCAGCAGCCAAGAAGGCGGGAGAGGGGAGACCCAGTACTTC. Translating it yields CASSQEGGRGETQYF.

V and J are TRBV5-1 and TRBJ2-3; D is unclear. Trimming removed 0 bases from V and 10 bases from J, with 9 bases in between. Germline V gene sequence: CDR1 SGHRS, CDR2 YFSETQ. The CDR3 has 12 amino acids. CDR3 protein: CASSLALTPQYF. Here the CDR3 DNA reads TGCGCCAGCAGCTTGGCGCTGACTCCGCAGTATTTT.

The V and J genes are TRBV5-1 and TRBJ1-3; 8 bases map to TRBD1. CDR1 and CDR2 from the germline V gene are SGHRS and YFSETQ. The trim removed 4 bases at V and 3 bases at J, leaving 9 bases unmatched. The CDR3 is 16 amino acids. CDR3 sequence (DNA): TGCGCCAGCAGCCAGGACGGACAGGGCGGTGGAAACACCATATATTTT. Its protein product is CASSQDGQGGGNTIYF.

This rearrangement joins TRBV5-6 to TRBJ1-1, with 11 bases lining up with TRBD1. V shed 2 bases, J shed 1 base, and the junction held 4 bases outside the gene matches. Germline-derived CDR1 and CDR2 are SGHDT and YYEEEE. The CDR3 runs to 16 residues. The CDR3, as DNA: TGTGCCAGCAGCTTCGGACAGGGGGCCCCGAACACTGAAGCTTTCTTT. This sequence encodes CASSFGQGAPNTEAFF.

V gene TRBV28 combines with J gene TRBJ2-1; D remains unclear. CDR1 is MDHEN and CDR2 is SYDVKM in the germline V gene. This CDR3 is 16 amino acids long. V gave up 2 bases and J gave up 2 bases, with 13 bases separating them. The CDR3 reads CASSLNRRWPYNEQFF. The CDR3, as DNA: TGTGCCAGCAGTTTAAACAGACGCTGGCCCTACAATGAGCAGTTCTTC.

The chain carries TRBV29-1 and TRBJ2-2; 9 bases align to TRBD1. The CDR3 runs 15 residues. The junction had 6 bases not matched to a gene; V was cut back by 3 bases and J by 4 bases. Germline V gives CDR1 SQVTM, CDR2 ANQGSEA. CDR3 in amino acids: CSVDSGQGITGELFF. Here the CDR3 DNA reads TGCAGCGTTGACTCGGGACAGGGCATCACCGGGGAGCTGTTTTTT.

The table lists this clone with a count of one. The chain is built from TRBV6-1 and TRBJ2-7; TRBD1 matches at 7 bases. Germline V gives CDR1 MNHNS, CDR2 SASEGT. Trimming cost V 4 bases and J 3 bases; bases outside gene matches: 3. The CDR3 spans 13 residues. This chain's CDR3 is CASSGQGVYEQYF. The CDR3, as DNA: TGTGCCAGCAGTGGGCAGGGGGTCTACGAGCAGTACTTC.

The rearrangement joins TRBV11-2 to TRBJ1-1; 8 positions match TRBD1. J lost 11 bases, V lost 0 bases, and 11 bases had no gene match. There are 15 residues in the CDR3. Per germline, CDR1 SGHAT and CDR2 FQNNGV. For the CDR3, the DNA is TGTGCCAGCAGCTTAGATGACAGGGGAAGATCCTGGGCTTTCTTT. Protein: CASSLDDRGRSWAFF.

The chain couples TRBV19 to TRBJ2-5; 10 bases fit TRBD1. This CDR3 is 14 amino acids long. V gave up 6 bases and J gave up 4 bases; unmatched junction bases: 5. Germline lookup yields CDR1 LNHDA and CDR2 SQIVND (reference sequence). The CDR3: CASRSRDRGETQYF. CDR3 DNA sequence: TGTGCCAGTAGGAGCCGGGACAGGGGAGAGACCCAGTACTTC.

The chain recombines TRBV4-1 with TRBJ2-3, with TRBD2 matching 9 bases. The V and J ends lost 1 base and 6 bases, in that order; junction bases with no gene match: 8. CDR3 length equals 16 residues. Germline V gene data show CDR1 as MGHRA and CDR2 as YSYEKL. CDR3 residues: CASSQGIAGVGDTQYF. Written as DNA, the CDR3 is TGCGCCAGCAGCCAAGGAATAGCGGGAGTGGGGGATACGCAGTATTTT.

This chain joins TRBV18 and TRBJ1-2; D is unclear. Germline V gene lookup returns CDR1 KGHSH and CDR2 LQKENI. The CDR3 consists of 15 residues. Trimming took 3 bases from V and 4 from J, leaving 15 bases between them. CDR3 in amino acids: CASSPDRLSSYGYTF. CDR3 bases: TGTGCCAGCTCACCCGACCGACTTTCGAGCTATGGCTACACCTTC.

V gene TRBV6-1 combines with J gene TRBJ2-7; 8 nucleotides line up with TRBD1. The CDR3 covers 15 residues. The germline gives CDR1 MNHNS, CDR2 SASEGT. Germline trimming cut 7 bases from V and 7 bases from J; bases unmatched to any gene: 15. The CDR3 DNA follows: TGTGCCAGCACCGAAGATTGGACAGGGTTGAGAGAGCAGTACTTC. This encodes CASTEDWTGLREQYF.

The CDR3 coding sequence is TGTGCCAGCAGGACGAACCCCGGGGGAGACAGGGAGCTGTTTTTT. Its translation: CASRTNPGGDRELFF. The chain combines TRBV6-5 with TRBJ2-2; maybe TRBD2 (6 bases). V lost 6 bases and J lost 9, with 20 bases in between. The CDR3 is made up of 15 amino acids. Germline CDR1 MNHEY, CDR2 SVGAGI.

V usage is TRBV29-1 and J usage is TRBJ1-3, with no clear D. The CDR3 is 12 residues long. V was shortened by 6 bases and J by 1 base, with 7 bases between the two germline ends. Germline CDR1 is SQVTM and CDR2 is ANQGSEA. The CDR3 reads CSVGLSGNTIYF. The CDR3 bases are TGCAGCGTCGGTCTATCTGGAAACACCATATATTTT.

The chain combines TRBV6-5 with TRBJ1-2, with 8 bases identical to TRBD1. This CDR3 is 14 amino acids long. Germline trimming cut 10 bases from V and 0 bases from J; bases unmatched to any gene: 7. In germline, CDR1 is MNHEY, CDR2 SVGAGI. The CDR3 nucleotides are TGTGCCACTCACAGGGGGGTAGCTAACTATGGCTACACCTTC. Residues: CATHRGVANYGYTF.

V and J are TRBV7-9 and TRBJ2-7; the D gene is possibly TRBD2 (5 bases). Trimming took 5 bases from V and 0 from J, leaving 17 bases between them. The CDR3 extends over 16 amino acids. Germline assignment: CDR1 SEHNR and CDR2 FQNEAQ (reference sequence). The chain's CDR3 is CASSHVGSAHSYEQYF. CDR3 bases: TGTGCCAGCAGCCATGTCGGTAGCGCGCACTCCTACGAGCAGTACTTC.

V gene TRBV7-2 combines with J gene TRBJ2-2; possible D gene TRBD2, 6 bases. The germline V and J ends were trimmed by 0 bases and 5 bases, with 10 bases remaining between them. Germline loops: CDR1 SGHTA, CDR2 FQGNSA. The CDR3 length is 15 residues. The CDR3 reads CASSLAAGGTGELFF. The CDR3, as DNA: TGTGCCAGCAGCTTAGCAGCGGGCGGTACCGGGGAGCTGTTTTTT.

The rearrangement links TRBV18 to TRBJ1-2; D is unclear. V lost 2 bases and J 1 base, leaving 5 bases between the germline ends. The CDR3 is made up of 13 amino acids. From germline, CDR1 is KGHSH and CDR2 LQKENI. The CDR3 is CASSPIDNYGYTF. For the CDR3, the DNA is TGTGCCAGCTCACCAATAGATAACTATGGCTACACCTTC.